The T cell receptor beta chain described here comes from a study of blood T cell repertoires in COVID-19. Sequencing was performed with immunoSEQ multiplex PCR; in TCRdb, only in-frame clones are kept and a portion is missing. The repertoire has 100,000 to 130,000 clones, over 60% of them found once; the top ten carry 4% to 5.5%. The receptor was isolated from a man between 65 and 80 years old with acute or convalescent COVID-19. The sequenced sample consisted of peripheral blood.

CDR3 in DNA: TGTGCCAGTAGTATGGGACTTGGGAACACTGAAGCTTTCTTT. Translation: CASSMGLGNTEAFF. V gene TRBV19 combines with J gene TRBJ1-1, with D possibly TRBD1 on 5 matching bases. Trimming took 3 bases from V and 1 from J, leaving 9 bases between them. Germline loops: CDR1 LNHDA, CDR2 SQIVND (reference sequence). The CDR3 runs 14 residues.